This T cell receptor (beta chain) was captured by sequencing in a study of shared clonotypes between healthy human individuals. Study-level points and caveats: The four-donor shared clonotypes exceeded non-shared clonotypes in generation probability, with non-shared ones scoring lower. Investigators expected sequencing depth to affect clonotype sharing among donors. The authors sampled blood alone, and tissue repertoires likely differ.

Data came from immunoSEQ multiplex PCR; TCRdb stores just in-frame clones and leaves some out. The sample includes over 2,000,000 clones, roughly 93% seen only once; the top ten take about 1.7%. Naive CD8 populations comprised CD45RO-negative cells positively selected for CCR7, excluding terminally differentiated effector memory CD45RA+ cells. Of note for this clone: Its antigen is still unknown.

V was clipped by 3 bases and J by 3 bases, with 12 bases between them. In germline, CDR1 is MDHEN, CDR2 SYDVKM. The CDR3 is 15 amino acids. The TCR sequence derives from a man between 18 and 29 years old in good health. Some clones in this sample may be carry-over from other donors' samples. V usage is TRBV28 and J usage is TRBJ2-1; no clear D. Sequencing was carried out using naive CD8+ T cells from PBMCs. The CDR3 sequence is CASSFELSNYNEQFF. CDR3 in DNA: TGTGCCAGCAGTTTTGAGCTCTCCAACTACAATGAGCAGTTCTTC.